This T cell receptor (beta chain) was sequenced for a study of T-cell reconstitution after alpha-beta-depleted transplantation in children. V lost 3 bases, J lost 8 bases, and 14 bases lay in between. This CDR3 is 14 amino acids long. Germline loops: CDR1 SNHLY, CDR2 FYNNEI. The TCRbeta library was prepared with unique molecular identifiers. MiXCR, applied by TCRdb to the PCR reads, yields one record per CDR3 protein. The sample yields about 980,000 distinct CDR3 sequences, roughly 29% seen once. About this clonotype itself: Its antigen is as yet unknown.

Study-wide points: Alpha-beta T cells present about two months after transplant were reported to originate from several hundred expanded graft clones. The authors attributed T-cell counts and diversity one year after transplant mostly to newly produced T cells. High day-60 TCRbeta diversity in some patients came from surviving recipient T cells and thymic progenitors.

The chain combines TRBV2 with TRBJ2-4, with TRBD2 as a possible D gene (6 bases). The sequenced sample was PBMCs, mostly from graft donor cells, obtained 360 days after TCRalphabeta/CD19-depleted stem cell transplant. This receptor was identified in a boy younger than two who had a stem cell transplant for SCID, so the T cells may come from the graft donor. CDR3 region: CASSEGLRRDIQYF. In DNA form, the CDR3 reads TGTGCCAGCAGTGAGGGACTTCGGAGGGACATTCAGTACTTC.